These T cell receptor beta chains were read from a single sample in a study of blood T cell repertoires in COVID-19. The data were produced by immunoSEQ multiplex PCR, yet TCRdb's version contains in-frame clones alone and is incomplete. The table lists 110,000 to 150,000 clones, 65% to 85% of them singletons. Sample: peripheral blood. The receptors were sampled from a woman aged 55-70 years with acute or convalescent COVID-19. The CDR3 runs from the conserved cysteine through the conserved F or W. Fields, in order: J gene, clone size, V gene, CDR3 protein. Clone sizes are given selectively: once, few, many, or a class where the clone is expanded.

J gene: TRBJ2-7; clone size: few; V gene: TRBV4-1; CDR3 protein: CASSQDQGGPYEQYF
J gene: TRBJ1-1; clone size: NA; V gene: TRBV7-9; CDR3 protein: CASSLVGGITVEAFF
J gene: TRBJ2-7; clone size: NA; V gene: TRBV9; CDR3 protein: CASSVEFRSSSYEQYF
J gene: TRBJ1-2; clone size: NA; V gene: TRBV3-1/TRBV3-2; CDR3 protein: CASSQFGGGYTF
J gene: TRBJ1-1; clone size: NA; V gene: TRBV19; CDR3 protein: CASRRTAKDTEAFF
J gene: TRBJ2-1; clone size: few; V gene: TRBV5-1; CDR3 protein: CASSFLQSPPDEQFF
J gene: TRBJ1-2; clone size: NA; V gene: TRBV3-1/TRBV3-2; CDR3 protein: CASSQAGDGYTF
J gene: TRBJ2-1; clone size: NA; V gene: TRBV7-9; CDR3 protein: CASSLALNNEQFF
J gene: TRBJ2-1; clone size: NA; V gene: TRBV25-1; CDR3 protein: CASSKLAEASYNEQFF
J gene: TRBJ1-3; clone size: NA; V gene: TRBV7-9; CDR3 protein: CASSRLLGQGGNTIYF